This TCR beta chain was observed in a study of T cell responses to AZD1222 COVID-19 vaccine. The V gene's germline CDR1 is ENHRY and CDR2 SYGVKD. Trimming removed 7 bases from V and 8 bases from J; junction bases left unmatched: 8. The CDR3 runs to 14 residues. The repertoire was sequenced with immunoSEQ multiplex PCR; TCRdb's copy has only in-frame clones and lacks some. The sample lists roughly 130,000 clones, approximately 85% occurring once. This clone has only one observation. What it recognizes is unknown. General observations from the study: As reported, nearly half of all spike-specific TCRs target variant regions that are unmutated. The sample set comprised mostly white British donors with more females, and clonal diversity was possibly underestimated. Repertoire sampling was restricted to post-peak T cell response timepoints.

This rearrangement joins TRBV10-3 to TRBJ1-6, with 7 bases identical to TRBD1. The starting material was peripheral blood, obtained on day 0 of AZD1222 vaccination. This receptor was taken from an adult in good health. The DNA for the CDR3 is TGTGCCATCACCGACGACAGGGAGTATTCACCCCTCCACTTT. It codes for CAITDDREYSPLHF.